Each of the 7 T cell receptor beta chains below was sequenced from the same sample in a study of CD8+CD57+ T cells in acquired aplastic anemia. The authors sequenced patients whose flow cytometry had shown CD8+CD57+ cell expansion. Genomic DNA provided the template from which TCR beta VDJ and CDR3 profiles were obtained. MiXCR, applied by TCRdb to the reads, yields one record per CDR3 protein. The table lists 150,000 to 180,000 distinct CDR3 sequences, approximately 52% of them singletons, with over 9.5% in the top ten. The sample consisted of sorted CD4+, CD8+, or CD8+CD57+ T cells (not recorded which) from PBMCs. The receptor source for this set is a human donor with aplastic anemia.

Details on this clonotype: An end of the junction does not agree with germline; a read error may underlie this. V is TRBV24-1 and J is TRBJ2-7; TRBD2 might be the D (7 bases). Looked up from germline, CDR1 is KGHDR and CDR2 is SFDVKD. There are 14 residues in the CDR3. The CDR3 here is CATSDWRGGDERYF. CDR3 coding DNA: TGTGCCACCAGTGATTGGAGAGGGGGGGACGAGCGGTACTTC.

This clonotype was seen once. The chain recombines TRBV19 with TRBJ1-5; D perhaps matches TRBD1 (5 bases). V lost 3 bases to trimming and J lost 14 bases, with 17 bases between them. This CDR3 is 13 amino acids long. Germline CDR1 LNHDA, CDR2 SQIVND (reference sequence). CDR3 region: CASSILGEDYEHF. The CDR3 DNA reads TGTGCCAGTAGTATTCTGGGGGAAGACTACGAGCATTTT.

The genes are TRBV4-2 and TRBJ2-3; TRBD2 aligns across 11 bases. The CDR3 consists of 16 residues. Germline CDR1 LGHNA, CDR2 YNFKEQ. V lost 4 bases and J lost 0; bases outside the gene matches: 3. The CDR3 DNA is TGTGCCAGCAGCCGAGGACTAGCGGGTAGCACAGATACGCAGTATTTT. Its translation: CASSRGLAGSTDTQYF.

V is TRBV2 and J is TRBJ2-5; 7 bases fit TRBD2. The CDR3 is 15 amino acids. Trimming took 5 bases from V and 4 from J; bases not matched to a gene: 10. Germline V gene sequence: CDR1 SNHLY, CDR2 FYNNEI. CDR3 in DNA: TGTGCCAGCAGTTTAGTCCGGGGGAGGGGAGAGACCCAGTACTTC. Translated: CASSLVRGRGETQYF.

This chain connects TRBV19 to TRBJ2-7; 7 nucleotides align to TRBD2. The ends lost 4 bases at V and 0 bases at J; junction bases unmatched: 6. The CDR3 covers 15 residues. Germline values: CDR1 LNHDA, CDR2 SQIVND (reference sequence). The CDR3 spells CASSTQTSRSYEQYF. CDR3 DNA: TGTGCCAGTAGTACCCAGACTAGCCGCTCCTACGAGCAGTACTTC. The full variable domain, rest sourced from reference TRBV19 and TRBJ2-7, is DGGITQSPKYLFRKEGQNVTLSCEQNLNHDAMYWYRQDPGQGLRLIYYSQIVNDFQKGDIAEGYSVSREKKESFPLTVTSAQKNPTAFYLCASSTQTSRSYEQYFGPGTRLTVT.

J is TRBJ1-3 and V is TRBV12-3 or TRBV12-4; TRBD1 aligns across 9 bases. The CDR3 consists of 17 residues. V lost 4 bases, J lost 1 base, and 8 bases stayed unmatched. The CDR3: CASSSKTGTGSGNTIYF. CDR3 DNA sequence: TGTGCCAGCAGTTCTAAAACCGGGACAGGGTCTGGAAACACCATATATTTT.

The gene calls are TRBV29-1 and TRBJ1-1; D perhaps matches TRBD1 (6 bases). With 2 bases removed from V and 10 bases from J, the gap between germline ends came to 17 bases. From germline, CDR1 is SQVTM and CDR2 ANQGSEA. The CDR3 sequence is 13 residues long. The CDR3 loop reads CSVETGQARGAFF. CDR3 nucleotides: TGCAGCGTTGAAACGGGACAAGCCAGGGGAGCTTTCTTT.